This section outlines one T cell receptor (beta chain) sequence together with its context. Its antigen remains undetermined. Base quality data are lacking; no much larger clone is found one base away. The CDR3 sequence holds 16 residues, the cysteine and phenylalanine included. Solely the CDR3 DNA is kept, with 48 bases framed from the first base. Trimmed from V: 3 bases; trimmed from J: 0 bases; junction bases lacking a gene match: 10. CDR1 and CDR2 are drawn from the germline V gene (reference sequence): DFQATT, SNEGSKA. Enrolling through a virtual design, the prospective study's participants ranged in age from about 18 to 89 years and lived across roughly 24 United States geographic areas. Cohort assignment in the prospective study relied on participant-reported clinical history from a screening survey and a study questionnaire. Recovered participants in ImmuneRACE Cohort 3 were defined as having two consecutive negative NP/OP PCR tests, clearance from a healthcare professional, or resolution of symptoms. Mobile phlebotomists in the prospective study collected whole blood, serum and a nasopharyngeal or oropharyngeal swab from every participant. Additional blood draws and questionnaires over an approximately two-month period could optionally be provided by prospective study participants. Before DNA extraction, prospective study blood samples were shipped either frozen or at room temperature.

These data belong to a study of blood T cell repertoires in COVID-19 (dated by TCRdb to 2020 to 2022). Background for the entire study: Samples covering the acute and convalescent phases of COVID-19 were provided by collaborators in the United States, Italy and Spain. The samples were drawn from two sources: the first 160 participants of the ongoing ImmuneRACE study, and 1,000 to 1,500 subjects contributed by 6 global collaborators. Where HLA class I and class II types were available, the types were taken from metadata supplied by the sample provider, not from assay-based typing. Subjects who had been exposed to COVID-19, were actively infected with it, or had recovered from it provided the deeply sampled blood TCRbeta repertoires that made up the dataset. The repertoires were made available in a free public database intended to serve as a resource for research on the immune response to SARS-CoV-2. Nearly every sample came with metadata listing a de-identified subject ID, COVID-19 status, age in years and sex. The material from the prospective study consisted of cDNA or gDNA derived from T cells, B-cell-depleted T cells, or PBMCs. Summary of the overall study and its limitations: The amount of clinical and demographic metadata varied by source and participant and was provided uncurated.

TCRbeta CDR3 regions were amplified from genomic DNA using the immunoSEQ Assay, a bias-controlled multiplex PCR. In the original analysis: The number of nucleated cells in each sample was estimated from the amplification of reference gene primers within the assay. To quantify the absolute abundance of each unique TCRbeta CDR3 rearrangement, sequence reads were collapsed and filtered. For each sample, productive Simpson clonality was calculated by taking the square root of Simpson's diversity index across productive rearrangements. Drawn from immuneACCESS, this table holds only the in-frame rearrangements with V and J called that TCRdb kept. Clones are partly lost; checked studies trace under half to an unresolved V gene and leave the rest unexplained. The V and J calls and clone size were taken over from that table, and D and trimming were inferred from the DNA. A total of approximately 170,000 clones appear in this sample, just over 85% of them only once. Approximately 9% of the sample comes from the top ten.

Sequencing input: PBMCs or T cells enriched from blood (not recorded which). The receptor was derived from a woman aged 18-29 years who had recovered from COVID-19. Here the chain combines TRBV20-1 and TRBJ2-7; 8 junctional bases match TRBD2. The CDR3 region: CSASRGLSGDSYEQYF. The nucleotide sequence is given as TGCAGTGCTAGTCGGGGTCTTAGCGGGGACTCCTACGAGCAGTACTTC.